This TCR beta chain is from a study of shared clonotypes between healthy human individuals (dated by TCRdb to 2019 to 2021). In the study overall: Three men and a couple of women, aged 18 to 49 years, made up the cohort. To increase sequencing depth and limit assay-specific biases, different laboratories used diverse techniques to prepare libraries and sequence TCR repertoires. For each donor, three plates each were used for CD4 naive and CD4 memory, two plates were used for CD8 naive, and one plate was used for CD8 memory. Each donor's leukapheresis produced roughly between roughly 0.85 and 10 billion PBMCs. To estimate repertoire size and how much clonotype sharing occurs between individuals, the study deeply sequenced the blood TCR repertoires of roughly 5 healthy adults.

For the CD8 naive samples, CD45RO-negative cells were positively selected for CCR7, yielding a CD45RA+CCR7+ population from which TemRA cells were excluded. Donors were healthy HIV-negative adults with no recently reported acute infections or vaccinations. Every donor was a Caucasian adult residing in Nashville, Tennessee, USA. Blood was obtained by leukapheresis, after which PBMCs were separated by Ficoll-Histopaque density gradient centrifugation and cryopreserved in liquid nitrogen vapor phase. Analytical flow cytometry was used to check the purity and quantity of each magnetically sorted T cell population. Genomic DNA was isolated from each sorted fraction and quantified by UV absorbance on a Nanodrop 2000c. Using the deep immunoSEQ assay, multiplex PCR amplified TCR CDR3 regions from genomic DNA. Extracted genomic DNA from each cell subset was distributed evenly across all wells of several immunoSEQ 96-well plates, and each plate was treated as a replicate. For sorted subsets, about 200 ng genomic DNA, equal to about 30,000 T cell genomes, was loaded into each replicate PCR. The purified libraries were quantified using a Qubit 3.0 fluorometer, sized with a Bioanalyzer 2100, and then quantified again using the KAPA Library Quantification kit. Every immunoSEQ 96-well plate was sequenced on a dedicated single-read 150-cycle Illumina NextSeq 550 flow cell. The authors processed their data as follows. Because the immunoSEQ output held only junctional sequences and lacked quality scores, the filtering could not match the filtering applied to full-length reads. To assign V/J genes and CDR3, sequences were annotated against IMGT germline references using PyIR, a Python wrapper for IgBLAST v1.9. Reads were filtered out if the reads had weak V/J assignments (E-value above 1e-6), no CDR3, stop codons, out-of-frame junctions, or ambiguous translated residues. V3J clonotypes were defined by identical inferred V gene, J gene, and CDR3 amino acid sequence. Percentage overlap between repertoires was computed as shared unique clonotypes divided by the size of the smaller repertoire. Three approaches were used to assess repertoire richness: RTK rarefaction, the Chao1 estimator, and Recon v2.1 estimates of unobserved clonotypes. Generation probabilities were computed with OLGA for all TCRbeta clonotypes obtained by the gDNA method from several donors. Held by TCRdb, this immuneACCESS table contains in-frame sequences only and omits some clones. Under half of the omission traces to an unresolved V gene where checked; the cause of the rest is unknown. That table furnishes V, J and clone size, whereas the DNA furnished D and trimming. The sample table holds around 2,000,000 clones, of which roughly 91% were seen once. The top ten constitute over 1.5% of the sample.

Of note for this clone: No antigen is known for it. A read error may produce the germline difference seen at one junction end.

For CDR1 and CDR2, the germline V gene lists MNHEY and SVGAGI. The CDR3, cysteine through phenylalanine, is 13 amino acids long. The sequence is cut down to CDR3 DNA, 39 bases in frame from base 1. Overall results and qualifications from the work: When a handful of donors were compared, the shared fraction of clonotypes was 5% to 6.5% for naive CD4, less than 4% for naive CD8, more than 2% for memory CD4, and roughly 0.43% for memory CD8. Sampling was restricted to blood, and TCR repertoires in tissues likely differ from the TCR repertoires found in blood. Naive subsets generally had larger estimated clonotype richness than memory subsets did. Compared with non-shared clonotypes, clonotypes shared by all four sorted-subset donors had higher generation probabilities. Because the study included a small number of donors, the genetic and exposure-history diversity represented was limited. Even with the large sequencing depth, rarefaction of the sorted-subset datasets indicated that sequencing was incomplete. Based on pairwise subsampling, the degree of clonotype sharing among donors was expected to be affected by sequencing depth.

The specimen sequenced was naive CD8+ T cells from PBMCs. Interpreted using the paper, the cell subset or site label stands for: CD45RA+CCR7+. The chain is assembled from TRBV6-5 and TRBJ1-1, and TRBD1 may be the D gene, going by 5 matching bases. The TCR comes from a man younger than 30 in good health. Some clones in this sample may be carry-over from other donors' samples. For the CDR3, the sequence is CASSYSGNAEAFF. The nucleotides are TGTGCCAGCAGTTATTCAGGGAACGCTGAAGCTTTCTTT.